The clone carrying this TCR beta chain was counted only a few times. Antigen specificity is unknown. Germline-derived CDR1 and CDR2 are LGHDT and YNNKEL (reference sequence). Trimming cost V 8 bases and J 6 bases, with 17 bases left between them. This CDR3 is 13 amino acids long. The entry originates in a study of CD8 T cells in ankylosing spondylitis. Study-level points and caveats: Those disease-linked clones were CD8+; they were also relatively rare in peripheral blood. Blood of patients with ankylosing spondylitis appeared to be characterized by a TCR beta motif of several highly homologous variants. It was reported that disease-linked clones were significantly enriched in matched ankylosing spondylitis synovial fluid.

Quantitative barcoded 5'-RACE was used to prepare TCR beta libraries. A single record per CDR3 protein comes from TCRdb applying MiXCR to the 5' RACE reads. The sample includes about 170,000 distinct CDR3 sequences, approximately 16% seen only once; the top ten take about 8%. The V and J genes are TRBV3-1 and TRBJ2-7, with D perhaps matching TRBD2 (6 bases). Material for sequencing was blood, either unsorted or a sorted T cell fraction (not recorded which). This sequence was found in a male donor with ankylosing spondylitis or in good health (not recorded which). As DNA, the CDR3 is TGTGCCAGCCGGGTAGCCGGGAGAGGCGAGCAGTACTTC. Protein sequence: CASRVAGRGEQYF.